This passage covers 12 T cell receptor beta chains from one sample sequenced in a study of shared clonotypes between healthy human individuals. Method: immunoSEQ multiplex PCR; TCRdb's copy keeps in-frame clones and lacks some. The sample has 1,500,000 or so clones; approximately 98.5% are singletons. The specimen sequenced was naive CD4+ T cells sorted from blood. This sample's subset: CD45RA+ positively selected. These receptors were obtained from a man aged 25 to 40 in good health.

V gene TRBV5-4 combines with J gene TRBJ2-7, with a weak D call TRBD1 (5 bases). V gave up 3 bases and J gave up 2 bases, with 12 bases separating them. This CDR3 contains 14 residues. Germline CDR1 is SGHNT and CDR2 is YYREEE (reference sequence). In nucleotides, the CDR3 is TGTGCCAGCAGCTCCCAACAGGAGACCTACGAGCAGTACTTC. This encodes CASSSQQETYEQYF.

The chain employs TRBV5-1 and TRBJ2-3; 9 bases are shared with TRBD2. The CDR3 runs to 14 residues. After removal of 3 bases from V and 5 bases from J, the junction contained 4 bases not matched to a gene. Germline values: CDR1 SGHRS, CDR2 YFSETQ. The CDR3 loop reads CASSSAGGIDTQYF. DNA of the CDR3: TGCGCCAGCAGCTCGGCGGGAGGGATAGATACGCAGTATTTT.

V gene TRBV5-6 combines with J gene TRBJ2-7; D not resolved. The CDR3 extends over 15 amino acids. Germline CDR1 reads SGHDT; CDR2 reads YYEEEE. With 2 bases removed from V and 3 bases from J, the gap between germline ends came to 15 bases. CDR3 loop: CASSFTGRLGYEQYF. CDR3 bases: TGTGCCAGCAGCTTTACCGGACGGTTAGGCTACGAGCAGTACTTC.

This chain joins TRBV7-2 and TRBJ2-7; D gene ambiguous. Germline V gene lookup returns CDR1 SGHTA and CDR2 FQGNSA. V lost 5 bases to trimming and J lost 2 bases, with 10 bases between them. The CDR3 extends over 13 amino acids. CDR3 residues: CASSVRTPYEQYF. DNA for the CDR3: TGTGCCAGCAGCGTTAGGACCCCCTACGAGCAGTACTTC. Full variable domain (rest looked up from reference TRBV7-2 and TRBJ2-7): GAGVSQSPSNKVTEKGKDVELRCDPISGHTALYWYRQSLGQGLEFLIYFQGNSAPDKSGLPSDRFSAERTGGSVSTLTIQRTQQEDSAVYLCASSVRTPYEQYFGPGTRLTVT.

The chain uses TRBV5-5 and TRBJ2-2; D is unclear. V gave up 7 bases and J gave up 6 bases, with 16 bases separating them. Per the germline V gene, CDR1 is SGHKS and CDR2 is YYEKEE (reference sequence). The CDR3 extends over 14 amino acids. The CDR3 loop reads CASSFGLNPGELFF. As DNA, the CDR3 is TGTGCCAGCTCCTTCGGGTTAAACCCCGGGGAGCTGTTTTTT.

The CDR3: CASSPQNDRTTEQYF. In DNA form, the CDR3 reads TGTGCCAGCAGCCCCCAAAACGACAGGACCACAGAGCAGTACTTC. The V gene is TRBV7-9, the J gene TRBJ2-7; possibly TRBD1 for D (6 bases). CDR1 SEHNR and CDR2 FQNEAQ come from the germline V gene (reference sequence). The CDR3 is 15 residues long. Deletions cut 5 bases from V and 7 bases from J, with 21 bases between.

This chain uses TRBV10-3 with TRBJ2-1; 12 nucleotides agree with TRBD2. Trimming at V came to 4 bases and at J to 6 bases, leaving 4 bases not matched to a gene. CDR1 is ENHRY, CDR2 SYGVKD, per germline. This CDR3 is 15 amino acids long. The CDR3 spells CAISGWTSGINEQFF. CDR3 sequence (DNA): TGTGCCATCAGTGGATGGACTAGCGGGATCAATGAGCAGTTCTTC.

The rearrangement links TRBV10-3 to TRBJ1-2; D ambiguous. Germline loops: CDR1 ENHRY, CDR2 SYGVKD. The CDR3 runs 13 residues. V dropped 1 base and J dropped 4 bases, with 7 bases sitting between them. DNA for the CDR3: TGTGCCATCAGTGAGTGGACGGCCTATGGCTACACCTTC. Translated, it gives CAISEWTAYGYTF.

This clone was recorded once. V is TRBV4-1 and J is TRBJ1-5; D not certain. With 2 bases removed from V and 9 bases from J, the gap between germline ends came to 11 bases. Germline assignment: CDR1 MGHRA and CDR2 YSYEKL. The CDR3 has 13 amino acids. The CDR3: CASSQLPRGPQHF. The CDR3 nucleotides read TGCGCCAGCAGCCAACTGCCCCGTGGGCCCCAGCATTTT.

The DNA for the CDR3 is TGCGCCAGCAGCCAAGGGTCGGGAAGTTCAAGAGGGAATGAGCAGTTCTTC. It yields the protein CASSQGSGSSRGNEQFF. This chain uses TRBV4-1 with TRBJ2-1; tentatively, D is TRBD2 (5 bases). Trimming shortened V by 1 base and J by 7 bases, and 20 bases separated the two germline ends. Per the germline V gene, CDR1 is MGHRA and CDR2 is YSYEKL. This CDR3 is 17 amino acids long.

The chain carries TRBV5-1 and TRBJ2-1; 7 bases agree with TRBD2. The CDR3 runs to 16 residues. J gave up 5 bases and V 7 bases, and 15 bases lay outside the gene matches. Germline values: CDR1 SGHRS, CDR2 YFSETQ. The CDR3 spells CASGSPAGRVDNEQFF. CDR3 DNA sequence: TGCGCCAGCGGTTCCCCGGCAGGGAGGGTTGACAATGAGCAGTTCTTC.

The chain employs TRBV7-3 and TRBJ2-3, with D tentatively TRBD1 (5 bases). With 2 bases removed from V and 2 bases from J, the gap between germline ends came to 17 bases. Per the germline V gene, CDR1 is SGHTA and CDR2 is FQGTGA. This CDR3 has 17 amino acids. CDR3 coding DNA: TGTGCCAGCAGCTTACCAGGACGACAGAGTAACACAGATACGCAGTATTTT. Its translation: CASSLPGRQSNTDTQYF.